These 25 T cell receptor beta chains came from one sample sequenced in a study of T cell responses to AZD1222 COVID-19 vaccine. Repertoires were generated with immunoSEQ multiplex PCR, while TCRdb's copy carries only in-frame clones and drops some. Of around 100,000 clones listed, 80% to 95% are singletons. The material sequenced was peripheral blood, taken on day 0 of AZD1222 vaccination. Receptors originate from an adult in good health.

CDR3 DNA: TGTGCCAGCACCCTCGATTTAAGGGGGGACTATGGCTACACCTTC. This gives the protein CASTLDLRGDYGYTF. V is TRBV7-3 and J is TRBJ1-2; possibly TRBD1 for D (6 bases). This CDR3 is 15 amino acids long. The ends were cut back, 7 bases at V and 3 bases at J, with 18 bases in the middle. Germline CDR1 is SGHTA and CDR2 is FQGTGA.

The V and J genes are TRBV28 and TRBJ2-6, with D maybe TRBD1 (5 bases). Trimming shortened V by 10 bases and J by 0 bases, and 16 bases separated the two germline ends. The CDR3 covers 16 residues. CDR1 and CDR2 from the germline V gene are MDHEN and SYDVKM. DNA of the CDR3: TGTGCCACCTCGAAGGGGCAATACTCTGGGGCCAACGTCCTGACTTTC. Translated, it gives CATSKGQYSGANVLTF.

The CDR3: CASSETGALNSPLHF. The CDR3 nucleotides read TGTGCCAGCAGCGAGACAGGGGCACTTAATTCACCCCTCCACTTT. This chain connects TRBV7-2 to TRBJ1-6; 8 nucleotides agree with TRBD1. This CDR3 region has 15 residues. The V and J ends lost 5 bases and 6 bases, in that order; junction bases with no gene match: 6. The V gene's germline CDR1 is SGHTA and CDR2 FQGNSA.

V and J are TRBV18 and TRBJ1-3; D is undetermined. The CDR3 contains 16 residues. Trimming removed 2 bases from V and 0 bases from J, with 11 bases in between. Germline V gene sequence: CDR1 KGHSH, CDR2 LQKENI. The CDR3 here is CASSPGPHASGNTIYF. DNA for the CDR3: TGTGCCAGCTCACCAGGACCTCACGCCTCTGGAAACACCATATATTTT.

The chain joins TRBV5-1 to TRBJ2-3, with D maybe TRBD1 (5 bases). V was clipped by 0 bases and J by 2 bases, with 7 bases between them. The CDR3 has 14 amino acids. Per germline, CDR1 SGHRS and CDR2 YFSETQ. CDR3 nucleotide sequence: TGCGCCAGCAGCTTGGGACAGACCACAGATACGCAGTATTTT. Its translation: CASSLGQTTDTQYF.

The V and J genes are TRBV5-1 and TRBJ2-7; D possibly uses TRBD1 or TRBD2 (5 bases each). The V end was cut by 5 bases, the J end by 1 base, with 16 bases between. The CDR3 consists of 15 residues. Germline V gives CDR1 SGHRS, CDR2 YFSETQ. CDR3 coding DNA: TGCGCCAGCAGTGGTTTACCGGGGCCGTCCTACGAGCAGTACTTC. Its protein product is CASSGLPGPSYEQYF.

This chain uses TRBV9 with TRBJ2-1; possibly TRBD2 for D (5 bases). Between the trimmed V and J ends, which lost 2 bases and 10 bases, there was a span of 13 bases. Per germline, CDR1 SGDLS and CDR2 YYNGEE. The CDR3 sequence is 13 residues long. For the CDR3, the DNA is TGTGCCAGCAGCGTGAGGGTAGATAGAGAGCAGTTCTTC. Translation gives CASSVRVDREQFF.

This sequence joins TRBV7-6 and TRBJ1-5; TRBD1 is a possible D gene (6 bases). CDR1 is SGHVS and CDR2 is FNYEAQ in the germline V gene. This CDR3 region has 16 residues. The V end was cut by 2 bases, the J end by 4 bases, with 15 bases between. In DNA form, the CDR3 reads TGTGCCAGCAGCTTACTTGGAACTCAGGGGAATCAGCCCCAGCATTTT. Protein product: CASSLLGTQGNQPQHF.

As concerns this clone: The sample contains more than one DNA sequence encoding this CDR3. V and J are TRBV18 and TRBJ2-5; D perhaps matches TRBD1 (6 bases). Germline V CDR1 and CDR2: KGHSH, LQKENI. This CDR3 has 14 amino acids. V lost 3 bases to trimming and J lost 3 bases, with 11 bases between them. This CDR3 is CASSPQQGEETQYF. CDR3 nucleotides: TGTGCCAGCTCACCTCAACAGGGAGAAGAGACCCAGTACTTC.

This rearrangement joins TRBV19 to TRBJ2-1, with D possibly TRBD1 on 6 matching bases. V gave up 5 bases and J gave up 2 bases, with 16 bases separating them. This CDR3 contains 16 residues. Germline V gene data show CDR1 as LNHDA and CDR2 as SQIVND (reference sequence). The chain's CDR3 is CASSQGSASPYNEQFF. CDR3 nucleotide sequence: TGTGCCAGTAGTCAGGGGTCTGCTAGCCCCTACAATGAGCAGTTCTTC.

The V and J genes are TRBV13 and TRBJ2-5; 7 positions agree with TRBD1. The CDR3 has 15 amino acids. Germline lookup yields CDR1 PRHDT and CDR2 FYEKMQ (reference sequence). With V trimmed by 10 bases and J by 3 bases, 14 bases remained unmatched. The CDR3 DNA sequence: TGTGCCACAAATAAAAGGACAGGATTTGAAGAGACCCAGTACTTC. Translation: CATNKRTGFEETQYF.

The gene calls are TRBV14 and TRBJ1-1; D is unresolved. This CDR3 has 14 amino acids. V dropped 4 bases and J dropped 1 base, with 10 bases sitting between them. CDR1 is SGHDN and CDR2 is FVKESK in the germline V gene. Written as DNA, the CDR3 is TGTGCCAGCAGCCCCCGACACCGGAACACTGAAGCTTTCTTT. As protein: CASSPRHRNTEAFF.

The gene calls are TRBV6-5 and TRBJ2-7; no clear D gene. V dropped 2 bases and J dropped 1 base, with 15 bases sitting between them. The germline CDR1 and CDR2 sequences are MNHEY and SVGAGI. The CDR3 is made up of 16 amino acids. CDR3 DNA: TGTGCCAGCAGTTACCACCGGTATGACGGTTCCTACGAGCAGTACTTC. Translated: CASSYHRYDGSYEQYF.

The chain links TRBV30 to TRBJ2-3, with a possible D match to TRBD1 (6 bases). Germline lookup yields CDR1 GTSNPN and CDR2 SVGIG (reference sequence). V was cut by 3 bases and J by 4 bases, with 20 bases left in between. The CDR3 length is 16 residues. CDR3 in DNA: TGTGCCTGGAGCCTTGAACCGGGACAATTCGCAGATACGCAGTATTTT. It encodes CAWSLEPGQFADTQYF.

The chain carries TRBV4-1 and TRBJ1-4; 9 positions agree with TRBD1. In germline, CDR1 is MGHRA, CDR2 YSYEKL. The CDR3 has 15 residues. V trimming: 6 bases; J trimming: 7 bases; junction bases outside the gene matches: 9. CDR3 loop: CASSDPGTGSEKLFF. For the CDR3, the DNA is TGCGCCAGCAGTGACCCCGGGACAGGGAGTGAAAAACTGTTTTTT.

V and J are TRBV28 and TRBJ2-7, with D perhaps given as TRBD1 or TRBD2 (5 bases each). Trimming removed 6 bases from V and 5 bases from J, with 17 bases in between. This CDR3 is 14 amino acids long. The V gene's germline CDR1 is MDHEN and CDR2 SYDVKM. The CDR3 DNA reads as TGTGCCAGCAGGGCCGGGACCCTCTCGGACGAGCAGTACTTC. This encodes CASRAGTLSDEQYF.

The J gene is TRBJ2-6, the V gene TRBV4-2; D remains unclear. The CDR3 is 19 residues long. The V gene's germline CDR1 is LGHNA and CDR2 YNFKEQ. V was trimmed by 3 bases and J by 0 bases, leaving 18 bases between them. For the CDR3, the DNA is TGTGCCAGCAGCCAGAACCCGGCCGGTCGAATCTCTGGGGCCAACGTCCTGACTTTC. Protein sequence: CASSQNPAGRISGANVLTF.

The chain couples TRBV6-1 to TRBJ1-5; 7 nucleotides align to TRBD1. With V trimmed by 3 bases and J by 6 bases, 14 bases remained unmatched. The CDR3 extends over 17 amino acids. Germline CDR1 and CDR2: MNHNS and SASEGT. The CDR3 region has the DNA TGTGCCAGCAGTGAGGGCAGGGGGTCCCTTTTAGCTCAGCCCCAGCATTTT. This gives the protein CASSEGRGSLLAQPQHF.

The gene calls are TRBV7-3 and TRBJ2-3; a possible D gene is TRBD2 (6 bases). Germline V gene lookup returns CDR1 SGHTA and CDR2 FQGTGA. There are 13 residues in the CDR3. The V and J ends lost 5 bases and 5 bases respectively, with 11 bases between them. CDR3 protein: CASSRGTGDTQYF. CDR3 bases: TGTGCCAGCAGCCGGGGGACGGGAGATACGCAGTATTTT.

The chain employs TRBV6-4 and TRBJ1-4, with D possibly TRBD1 on 5 matching bases. Trimming took off 6 bases at V and 3 bases at J, with 8 bases between the two ends. Germline V gene data show CDR1 as MRHNA and CDR2 as SNTAGT. CDR3 length: 13 residues. In nucleotides, the CDR3 is TGTGCCAGCAGGAGGGACGCTAATGAAAAACTGTTTTTT. It translates to CASRRDANEKLFF.

This chain links TRBV21-1 with TRBJ2-7; TRBD2 is the table's D call and was not checked against the DNA. TRBV21-1 is given as a pseudogene. This CDR3 region has 13 residues. CDR3 region: CASRPGTIDEQYF. The CDR3, as DNA: TGTGCCAGCAGACCCGGGACTATAGACGAGCAGTACTTC.

V is TRBV9 and J is TRBJ2-1, with D perhaps matching TRBD1 (6 bases). V was pared by 0 bases and J by 2 bases, with 9 bases between. Germline V gene sequence: CDR1 SGDLS, CDR2 YYNGEE. The CDR3 runs 15 residues. CDR3 protein: CASSVGGHTYNEQFF. The CDR3 DNA sequence: TGTGCCAGCAGCGTAGGGGGACATACCTACAATGAGCAGTTCTTC.

The chain joins TRBV2 to TRBJ1-4, with a possible D match to TRBD1 (6 bases). From germline, CDR1 is SNHLY and CDR2 FYNNEI. The germline V and J ends were trimmed by 3 bases and 8 bases, with 13 bases remaining between them. The length of the CDR3 is 14 residues. In DNA form, the CDR3 reads TGTGCCAGCAGTGATGCGGGGGCAAGGGAAAAACTGTTTTTT. This translates into CASSDAGAREKLFF.

The chain employs TRBV15 and TRBJ1-5; D perhaps matches TRBD1 (6 bases). V was clipped by 3 bases and J by 0 bases, with 21 bases between them. CDR3 length equals 19 residues. Per germline, CDR1 LNHNV and CDR2 YYDKDF (reference sequence). For the CDR3, the DNA is TGTGCCACCAGCAGTACAGTGGGACACCTTTCGTCTAGCAATCAGCCCCAGCATTTT. This encodes CATSSTVGHLSSSNQPQHF.

As regards this clone: An end of the junction differs from the germline gene, which may be a read error. The CDR3 loop is CASNLITGGNTEAFF. CDR3 coding DNA: TGCGCCAGCAACTTGATAACAGGGGGGAACACTGAAGCTTTCTTT. The V call is TRBV5-1, the J call TRBJ1-1, with TRBD1 identical over 8 bases. The CDR3 has 15 residues. Germline-derived CDR1 and CDR2 are SGHRS and YFSETQ.